This TCR beta chain was observed in a study of CD8+ T cells in alopecia areata. cDNA prepared by RNA extraction and subsequent reverse transcription served as the template for sequencing. This table comes from immunoSEQ multiplex PCR, and its TCRdb copy is limited to in-frame clones, with some not included. The sample contains approximately 59,000 clones, under 55% of which appear only once. Germline trimming cut 6 bases from V and 8 bases from J; bases unmatched to any gene: 13. The CDR3 contains 15 residues. CDR1 and CDR2 from the germline V gene are MNHEY and SMNVEV (reference sequence). Samples from alopecia areata patients were lesional scalp punch biopsies and peripheral blood. Cell sorting on a FACSAria was used to separate CD4+ and CD8+ T cells from the PBMCs. Overall study results and limits: Compared with normal scalp, lesional scalp had higher clonality and more expanded CD8+ clones.

This clone was observed a handful of times. What it recognizes is unknown. V usage is TRBV27 and J usage is TRBJ2-1; 7 nucleotides line up with TRBD2. The origin of this receptor is a human donor with alopecia areata. Sequenced here: CD8+ T cells sorted from blood, sampled at week 0. Written as DNA, the CDR3 is TGTGCCAGCAGGAGAATGGGGGAGGGCCGGGATGAGCAGTTCTTC. Amino acids: CASRRMGEGRDEQFF.